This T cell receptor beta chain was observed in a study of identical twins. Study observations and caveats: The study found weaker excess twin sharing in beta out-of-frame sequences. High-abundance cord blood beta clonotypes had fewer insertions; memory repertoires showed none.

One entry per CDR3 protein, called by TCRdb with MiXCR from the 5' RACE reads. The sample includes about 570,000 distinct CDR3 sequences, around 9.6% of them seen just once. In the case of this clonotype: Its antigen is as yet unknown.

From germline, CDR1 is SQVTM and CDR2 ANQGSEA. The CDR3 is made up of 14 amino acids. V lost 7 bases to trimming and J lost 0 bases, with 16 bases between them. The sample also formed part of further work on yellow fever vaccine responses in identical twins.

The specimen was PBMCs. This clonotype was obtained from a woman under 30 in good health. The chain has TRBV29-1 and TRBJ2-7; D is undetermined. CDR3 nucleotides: TGCAGCGGCCTACATGGTCCAGCCTCCTACGAGCAGTACTTC. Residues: CSGLHGPASYEQYF.